This T cell receptor (beta chain) was profiled in a study of blood T cell repertoires in COVID-19. CDR1 is SGHRS, CDR2 YFSETQ, per germline. V lost 2 bases and J 1 base, leaving 12 bases between the germline ends. This CDR3 is built from 16 residues. Here immunoSEQ multiplex PCR was the method, and the copy in TCRdb shows in-frame clones only, minus some. The repertoire includes 300,000 to 350,000 clones, approximately 86% of them detected once, and 9.5% to 10% sits in the top ten. The rearrangement links TRBV5-1 to TRBJ1-4; D is undetermined. The specimen was peripheral blood. The sequence derives from a man younger than 40 with COVID-19, enrolled during active disease. This CDR3 reads CASSFAGWGTNEKLFF. The CDR3 DNA sequence: TGCGCCAGCAGCTTCGCGGGGTGGGGAACTAATGAAAAACTGTTTTTT.